This T cell receptor beta chain was recorded in a study of OX40 agonist ivuxolimab in advanced cancers. Background on the study: Ivuxolimab is a fully human IgG2 antibody that activates OX40 (CD134). Having had anti-PD-1, anti-PD-L1 or anti-CTLA-4 therapy before was allowed, and approximately 40% had some. In this trial design, patients received ivuxolimab intravenously at 0.01 to 10 mg/kg every 2 weeks.

This CDR3 contains 16 residues. V was clipped by 5 bases and J by 5 bases, with 19 bases between them. Germline-derived CDR1 and CDR2 are SEHNR and FQNEAQ (reference sequence). This table comes from immunoSEQ multiplex PCR, and its TCRdb copy is limited to in-frame clones, with some not included. The sample has tens of thousands of clones, about 92% seen once. The sample in question was CD4+ or CD8+ T cells sorted from blood, obtained in a trial of the OX40 agonist ivuxolimab. The clonotype comes from an adult with an advanced solid tumor such as melanoma, head and neck, liver or kidney cancer. This rearrangement joins TRBV7-9 to TRBJ2-1; either TRBD1 or TRBD2 may fit D (6 bases each). The CDR3 nucleotides read TGTGCCAGCAGCCCCTGGGGGGCTAGTTTGGACAATGAGCAGTTCTTC. Encoded protein: CASSPWGASLDNEQFF.